A single sample is the source of the 8 T cell receptor beta chains below, sequenced in a study of long-term antiretroviral therapy in people with HIV. Researchers ran immunoSEQ v3.0 at survey level. Assay used: immunoSEQ multiplex PCR; TCRdb lists only in-frame clones, some missing. The repertoire consists of approximately 7,900 clones, with over 75% occurring once and the leading ten covering about 15%. The material sequenced was unsorted PBMCs, taken 0.1 years after starting antiretroviral therapy. Receptors originate from a man aged 40-55 years with HIV.

This chain links TRBV5-1 with TRBJ1-1, with unresolved D. This CDR3 region has 15 residues. Germline V gene data show CDR1 as SGHRS and CDR2 as YFSETQ. V lost 4 bases and J lost 1, with 14 bases in between. CDR3 protein: CASSPSGSSNTEAFF. Here the CDR3 DNA reads TGCGCCAGCAGCCCATCTGGGAGCTCGAACACTGAAGCTTTCTTT.

The chain uses TRBV7-6 and TRBJ2-1; D possibly uses TRBD1 or TRBD2 (6 bases each). Germline CDR1 SGHVS, CDR2 FNYEAQ. This CDR3 is built from 14 residues. V shed 5 bases and J shed 10 bases, with 18 bases lying between them. The chain's CDR3 is CASSGEGGKEEQFF. The CDR3, as DNA: TGTGCCAGCAGCGGAGAGGGGGGAAAAGAAGAGCAGTTCTTC. Using reference TRBV7-6 and TRBJ2-1 for the parts outside the CDR3, the full variable domain is GAGVSQSPRYKVTKRGQDVALRCDPISGHVSLYWYRQALGQGPEFLTYFNYEAQQDKSGLPNDRFSAERPEGSISTLTIQRTEQRDSAMYRCASSGEGGKEEQFFGPGTRLTVL.

The chain carries TRBV6-1 and TRBJ1-1; D is unresolved. Trimming left V 2 bases short and J 7 bases short, with 11 bases between. CDR1 and CDR2 from the germline V gene are MNHNS and SASEGT. The CDR3 totals 13 residues. CDR3 loop: CASSETGQLEAFF. The CDR3 nucleotides are TGTGCCAGCAGTGAAACCGGCCAGCTTGAAGCTTTCTTT.

The chain joins TRBV25-1 to TRBJ1-1; tentatively, D is TRBD1 (6 bases). CDR1 MGHDK and CDR2 SYGVNS come from the germline V gene. Trimming removed 6 bases at V and 1 base at J, with 12 bases between. The CDR3 totals 14 residues. CDR3 region: CASRDSWANTEAFF. The CDR3 nucleotides are TGTGCCAGCAGGGACAGTTGGGCGAACACTGAAGCTTTCTTT.

V gene TRBV19 combines with J gene TRBJ2-7, with D possibly TRBD1 on 6 matching bases. Trimming shortened V by 7 bases and J by 7 bases, and 23 bases separated the two germline ends. Germline-derived CDR1 and CDR2 are LNHDA and SQIVND (reference sequence). There are 15 residues in the CDR3. DNA of the CDR3: TGTGCCAGTACCCGACCGGGCCAGGGGTCTAGAGAGCAGTACTTC. It encodes CASTRPGQGSREQYF.

The V call is TRBV30, the J call TRBJ1-1; the D gene is possibly TRBD1 (6 bases). The germline gives CDR1 GTSNPN, CDR2 SVGIG (reference sequence). The CDR3 is 15 amino acids. V dropped 2 bases and J dropped 1 base, with 14 bases sitting between them. The CDR3: CAWSQGQGTNTEAFF. The CDR3 DNA is TGTGCCTGGAGTCAGGGGCAGGGGACGAACACTGAAGCTTTCTTT.

This clone appeared once. V is TRBV9 and J is TRBJ1-2; D is uncertain. CDR3 length: 13 amino acids. Trimming removed 0 bases from V and 4 bases from J, with 7 bases in between. Per germline, CDR1 SGDLS and CDR2 YYNGEE. This CDR3 reads CASSVEDLYGYTF. The CDR3 nucleotides are TGTGCCAGCAGCGTAGAGGACCTCTATGGCTACACCTTC.

V is TRBV5-3 and J is TRBJ2-2; 9 positions match TRBD1. TRBV5-3 is known as an ORF, though its function is uncertain. The CDR3 loop spans 17 amino acids. Trimming cost V 3 bases and J 2 bases; bases outside gene matches: 8. CDR3 sequence: CARSSKPDRGNTGELFF. As DNA, the CDR3 is TGTGCCAGAAGCTCGAAGCCGGACAGGGGAAACACCGGGGAGCTGTTTTTT.